The 25 T cell receptor beta chains given below trace back to one sample, sequenced in a study of low-dose radiotherapy and immunotherapy resistance in tumors. First-strand cDNA used TRAV- and TRBV-specific primers, covering alpha and beta chains. The authors amplified TCRs for 15 to 25 PCR cycles with a constant-region primer and a V-primer adapter. MiXCR was run by TCRdb on the reads, yielding one entry per CDR3 protein. The sample records around 10,000 distinct CDR3 sequences, more than 55% being singletons. Receptors were obtained from a human donor with advanced metastatic prostate, ovarian, gallbladder or colorectal cancer (not recorded which). This table probably holds off-target reads from a library built for another chain.

The chain couples TRBV5-1 to TRBJ1-1, with a tentative D call TRBD1 (6 bases). Between the trimmed V and J ends, which lost 0 bases and 4 bases, there was a span of 16 bases. Per the germline V gene, CDR1 is SGHRS and CDR2 is YFSETQ. The CDR3 runs to 16 residues. The CDR3 nucleotides are TGCGCCAGCAGCTTGGATCCGACAGGCTGGTTCACTGAAGCTTTCTTT. Encoded protein: CASSLDPTGWFTEAFF.

The gene calls are TRBV12-3 or TRBV12-4 and TRBJ1-3; TRBD1 is a possible D gene (5 bases). Trimming cost V 0 bases and J 2 bases, with 11 bases left between them. The CDR3 is 16 amino acids. The CDR3, as DNA: TGTGCCAGCAGTTTAGCGATTCAGGGAGCTGGAAACACCATATATTTT. Translated, it gives CASSLAIQGAGNTIYF.

The J gene is TRBJ1-5, the V gene TRBV6-8, with TRBD1 matching over 7 bases. CDR3 length equals 14 residues. The V segment lost 5 bases and the J segment 1 base; nucleotides outside the gene matches: 2. The germline gives CDR1 MNHGY, CDR2 SAAAGT. CDR3 sequence: CASSPQGSNQPQHF. DNA of the CDR3: TGTGCCAGCAGTCCACAGGGGAGCAATCAGCCCCAGCATTTT.

The V gene is TRBV20-1, the J gene TRBJ1-5; D call uncertain. V gave up 2 bases and J gave up 4 bases, with 9 bases separating them. Germline loops: CDR1 DFQATT, CDR2 SNEGSKA (reference sequence). CDR3 length equals 13 residues. CDR3 protein: CSARKAGNQPQHF. The CDR3 DNA reads TGCAGTGCTAGAAAAGCGGGTAATCAGCCCCAGCATTTT.

The V and J genes are TRBV29-1 and TRBJ2-3; TRBD2 matches at 11 bases. This CDR3 has 14 amino acids. The V and J ends lost 6 bases and 1 base, in that order; junction bases with no gene match: 3. Per the germline V gene, CDR1 is SQVTM and CDR2 is ANQGSEA. DNA for the CDR3: TGCAGCGTCGCACTAGCGGGGGGCACAGATACGCAGTATTTT. Translating gives CSVALAGGTDTQYF.

This clonotype has just a few counts. J is TRBJ2-2 and V is TRBV5-6, with TRBD1 as a possible D gene (6 bases). V lost 3 bases and J 0 bases, leaving 12 bases between the germline ends. From germline, CDR1 is SGHDT and CDR2 YYEEEE. This CDR3 spans 16 amino acids. In DNA, the CDR3 is TGTGCCAGCAGCTCGGTGGGGGCCTCGAACACCGGGGAGCTGTTTTTT. Residues: CASSSVGASNTGELFF.

This clonotype showed up just a few times. The gene calls are TRBV10-3 and TRBJ1-6; D uncertain. This CDR3 is 15 amino acids long. Germline CDR1 and CDR2: ENHRY and SYGVKD. With 0 bases removed from V and 7 bases from J, the gap between germline ends came to 10 bases. In DNA, the CDR3 is TGTGCCATCAGTGAGTCAACGGGTGCAAATTCACCCCTCCACTTT. It codes for CAISESTGANSPLHF.

V usage is TRBV30 and J usage is TRBJ2-7; D may match TRBD1 or TRBD2 (5 bases each). The germline CDR1 and CDR2 sequences are GTSNPN and SVGIG (reference sequence). Trimming pared 0 bases from V and 8 bases from J, leaving 11 bases between. The CDR3 runs 12 residues. The CDR3, as DNA: TGTGCCTGGAGTGTTGGGACGGTTCAGCAGTACTTC. It encodes CAWSVGTVQQYF.

The sample holds a few counts of this clonotype. V is TRBV18 and J is TRBJ2-5; no reliable D call. Per germline, CDR1 KGHSH and CDR2 LQKENI. V gave up 5 bases and J gave up 1 base, with 2 bases separating them. The CDR3 contains 11 residues. The CDR3 DNA reads as TGTGCCAGCTCAACCCAAGAGACCCAGTACTTC. As protein: CASSTQETQYF.

This clonotype was detected only a few times. The V call is TRBV13, the J call TRBJ2-2; D remains ambiguous. The germline V gene encodes CDR1 PRHDT and CDR2 FYEKMQ (reference sequence). This CDR3 has 16 amino acids. Trimming took 5 bases from V and 0 from J, leaving 13 bases between them. CDR3 in amino acids: CASSAEAGANTGELFF. As DNA, the CDR3 is TGTGCCAGCAGCGCAGAAGCTGGGGCGAACACCGGGGAGCTGTTTTTT.

The chain employs TRBV12-3 or TRBV12-4 and TRBJ1-2; TRBD1 matches 8 bases. The junction had 6 bases not matched to a gene; V was cut back by 5 bases and J by 7 bases. The CDR3 is 13 amino acids. The DNA of the CDR3 is TGTGCCAGCAGTAGTCAGGGGGCGCTTGGCTACACCTTC. This gives the protein CASSSQGALGYTF.

The CDR3 bases are TGCAGTGCTAGAGAGGACACTGGGGGATCACCCCTCCACTTT. Protein sequence: CSAREDTGGSPLHF. The V gene is TRBV20-1, the J gene TRBJ1-6, with D maybe TRBD1 (5 bases). The germline V gene has CDR1 DFQATT and CDR2 SNEGSKA (reference sequence). Trimming pared 0 bases from V and 10 bases from J, leaving 13 bases between. The CDR3 is 14 residues long.

This clonotype has a handful of counts. The chain is built from TRBV7-2 and TRBJ2-7; D is perhaps TRBD2 (6 bases). Deletions cut 6 bases from V and 4 bases from J, with 19 bases between. Germline CDR1 reads SGHTA; CDR2 reads FQGNSA. The CDR3 consists of 15 residues. This chain's CDR3 is CASREGPSEGYEQYF. CDR3 bases: TGTGCCAGCAGAGAAGGGCCTAGCGAGGGGTACGAGCAGTACTTC.

V usage is TRBV5-6 and J usage is TRBJ1-3, with D hard to call. Trimming took 0 bases from V and 3 from J, leaving 10 bases between them. This CDR3 is 15 amino acids long. Germline assignment: CDR1 SGHDT and CDR2 YYEEEE. CDR3 sequence: CASSLAGARGNTIYF. In DNA, the CDR3 is TGTGCCAGCAGCTTGGCGGGAGCCCGTGGAAACACCATATATTTT.

This sequence joins TRBV6-2 or TRBV6-3 and TRBJ1-2; TRBD1 agrees at 7 bases. The CDR3 runs to 13 residues. V lost 8 bases and J lost 2; bases outside the gene matches: 5. CDR1 MNHEY and CDR2 SVGEGT come from the germline V gene. CDR3 sequence (DNA): TGTGCCAGCCTGACAGGGAACAACTATGGCTACACCTTC. This gives the protein CASLTGNNYGYTF.

The J gene is TRBJ1-2, the V gene TRBV2; TRBD1 matches at 7 bases. V was pared by 5 bases and J by 3 bases, with 3 bases of the junction left unmatched. The CDR3 is 13 amino acids. Germline V lookup: CDR1 SNHLY, CDR2 FYNNEI. Here the CDR3 reads CASSFDRDYGYTF. CDR3 sequence (DNA): TGTGCCAGCAGTTTTGACAGGGACTATGGCTACACCTTC.

The CDR3 coding sequence is TGTGCCAGCAGTTTAGGCGGGGGAACGGGGCAAGAGACCCAGTACTTC. It yields the protein CASSLGGGTGQETQYF. The V call is TRBV12-3 or TRBV12-4, the J call TRBJ2-5; TRBD2 agrees at 7 bases. Losses at the gene ends were 1 base for V and 2 bases for J; bases not matched to a gene: 7. CDR3 length: 16 residues.

The chain uses TRBV28 and TRBJ2-7; D is perhaps TRBD2 (5 bases). The CDR3 loop spans 15 amino acids. Germline loops: CDR1 MDHEN, CDR2 SYDVKM. Trimming removed 6 bases at V and 0 bases at J, with 15 bases between. CDR3 residues: CASSPPGLLSYEQYF. The CDR3 DNA is TGTGCCAGCAGCCCTCCCGGACTGCTCTCCTACGAGCAGTACTTC. The full variable domain, with the rest looked up from reference TRBV28 and TRBJ2-7, is DVKVTQSSRYLVKRTGEKVFLECVQDMDHENMFWYRQDPGLGLRLIYFSYDVKMKEKGDIPEGYSVSREKKERFSLILESASTNQTSMYLCASSPPGLLSYEQYFGPGTRLTVT.

The chain joins TRBV9 to TRBJ1-6; the match to TRBD1 covers 7 bases. The V segment lost 3 bases and the J segment 7 bases; nucleotides outside the gene matches: 7. CDR1 is SGDLS and CDR2 is YYNGEE in the germline V gene. The CDR3 loop spans 15 amino acids. CDR3 coding DNA: TGTGCCAGCAGCGCAACGACAGGGACCAATTCACCCCTCCACTTT. Its translation: CASSATTGTNSPLHF.

The chain uses TRBV27 and TRBJ1-2; no firm D call. The CDR3 runs to 16 residues. CDR1 and CDR2 from the germline V gene are MNHEY and SMNVEV (reference sequence). Trimming removed 3 bases at V and 2 bases at J, with 16 bases between. The CDR3 bases are TGTGCCAGCAGTTTGGAGACCTTACGGCGCAACTATGGCTACACCTTC. As protein: CASSLETLRRNYGYTF.

This chain uses TRBV29-1 with TRBJ2-3; no reliable D call. CDR1 is SQVTM and CDR2 is ANQGSEA in the germline V gene. Trimming shortened V by 3 bases and J by 0 bases, and 7 bases separated the two germline ends. The CDR3 sequence is 13 residues long. The DNA of the CDR3 is TGCAGCGTTGAGATCCAAAGCACAGATACGCAGTATTTT. Protein product: CSVEIQSTDTQYF.

The V gene is TRBV2, the J gene TRBJ2-5; D uncertain. The CDR3 runs to 14 residues. CDR1 is SNHLY, CDR2 FYNNEI, per germline. Trimming took off 1 base at V and 1 base at J, with 7 bases between the two ends. In DNA form, the CDR3 reads TGTGCCAGCAGTGAAGGTCTGCCCCAAGAGACCCAGTACTTC. This codes for CASSEGLPQETQYF.

This clonotype was seen once. CDR3 nucleotides: TGTGCCAGCCGACAGGGGGGGAACACCGGGGAGCTGTTTTTT. Translation: CASRQGGNTGELFF. The chain combines TRBV19 with TRBJ2-2, with 9 bases fitting TRBD1. After removal of 9 bases from V and 1 base from J, the junction contained 3 bases not matched to a gene. The CDR3 is made up of 14 amino acids. CDR1 is LNHDA, CDR2 SQIVND, per germline (reference sequence).

This clonotype has more than one count but fewer than ten. The chain carries TRBV5-4 and TRBJ2-1; TRBD2 matches 10 bases. The CDR3 sequence is 15 residues long. Germline assignment: CDR1 SGHNT and CDR2 YYREEE (reference sequence). Trimming removed 3 bases from V and 8 bases from J; junction bases left unmatched: 8. This CDR3 reads CASSSGLARTDEQFF. In DNA, the CDR3 is TGTGCCAGCAGCTCGGGACTAGCGCGAACCGATGAGCAGTTCTTC.

The chain employs TRBV18 and TRBJ1-2, with D tentatively TRBD1 (6 bases). CDR3 length: 16 residues. Germline CDR1 KGHSH, CDR2 LQKENI. Trimming removed 0 bases at V and 4 bases at J, with 15 bases between. The CDR3 DNA is TGTGCCAGCTCACCACCGATCGGACAGAACCTCTATGGCTACACCTTC. The encoded protein is CASSPPIGQNLYGYTF.